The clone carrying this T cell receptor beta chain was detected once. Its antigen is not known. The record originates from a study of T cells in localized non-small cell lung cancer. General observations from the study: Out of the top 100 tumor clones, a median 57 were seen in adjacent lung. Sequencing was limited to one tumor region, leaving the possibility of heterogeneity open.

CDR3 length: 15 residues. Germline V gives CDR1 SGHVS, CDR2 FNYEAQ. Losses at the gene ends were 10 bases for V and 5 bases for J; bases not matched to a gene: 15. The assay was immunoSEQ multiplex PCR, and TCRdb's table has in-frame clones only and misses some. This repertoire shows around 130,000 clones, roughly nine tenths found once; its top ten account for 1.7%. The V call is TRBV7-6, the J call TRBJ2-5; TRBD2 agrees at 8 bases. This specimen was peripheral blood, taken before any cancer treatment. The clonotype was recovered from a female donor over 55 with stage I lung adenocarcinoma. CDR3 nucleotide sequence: TGTGCCACAGAGCGGGAGATTTCAAGATTGGAGACCCAGTACTTC. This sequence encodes CATEREISRLETQYF.